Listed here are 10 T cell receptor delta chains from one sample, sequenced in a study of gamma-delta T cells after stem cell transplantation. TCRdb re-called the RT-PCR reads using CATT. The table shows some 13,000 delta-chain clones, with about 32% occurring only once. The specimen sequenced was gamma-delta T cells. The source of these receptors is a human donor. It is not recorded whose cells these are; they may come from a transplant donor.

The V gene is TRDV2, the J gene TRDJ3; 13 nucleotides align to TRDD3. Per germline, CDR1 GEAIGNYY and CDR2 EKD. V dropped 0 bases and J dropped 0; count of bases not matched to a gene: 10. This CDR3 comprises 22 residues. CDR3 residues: CACDTAELGDTLSSWDTRQMFF. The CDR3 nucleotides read TGTGCCTGTGACACCGCAGAACTGGGGGATACGCTGAGCTCCTGGGACACCCGACAGATGTTTTTC.

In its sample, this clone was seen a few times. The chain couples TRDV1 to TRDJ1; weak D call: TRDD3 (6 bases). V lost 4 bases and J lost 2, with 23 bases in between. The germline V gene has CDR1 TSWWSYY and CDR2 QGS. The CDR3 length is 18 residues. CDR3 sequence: CALGARHQWGGETDKLIF. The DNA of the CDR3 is TGTGCTCTTGGGGCGCGGCACCAGTGGGGGGGAGAGACCGATAAACTCATCTTT.

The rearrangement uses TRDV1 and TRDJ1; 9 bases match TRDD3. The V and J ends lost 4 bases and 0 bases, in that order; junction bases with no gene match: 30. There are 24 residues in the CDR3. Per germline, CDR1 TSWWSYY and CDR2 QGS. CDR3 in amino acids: CALGAPGTNWGRPRWGSYTDKLIF. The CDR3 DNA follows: TGTGCTCTTGGGGCCCCCGGTACTAACTGGGGGAGACCCCGTTGGGGTTCTTACACCGATAAACTCATCTTT.

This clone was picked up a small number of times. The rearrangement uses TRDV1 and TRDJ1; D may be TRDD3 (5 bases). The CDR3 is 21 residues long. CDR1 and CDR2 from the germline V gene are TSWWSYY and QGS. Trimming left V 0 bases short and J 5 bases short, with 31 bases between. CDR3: CALGELYPIHRGRWEGDKLIF. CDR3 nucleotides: TGTGCTCTTGGGGAACTATACCCCATTCACCGGGGAAGGTGGGAAGGGGATAAACTCATCTTT.

The CDR3 sequence is CACERGLKLIF. The CDR3 coding sequence is TGTGCCTGTGAACGGGGGCTTAAACTCATCTTT. The chain couples TRDV2 to TRDJ1; D might be TRDD3 (5 bases). Germline V gives CDR1 GEAIGNYY, CDR2 EKD. This CDR3 comprises 11 residues. With 4 bases removed from V and 7 bases from J, the gap between germline ends came to 9 bases.

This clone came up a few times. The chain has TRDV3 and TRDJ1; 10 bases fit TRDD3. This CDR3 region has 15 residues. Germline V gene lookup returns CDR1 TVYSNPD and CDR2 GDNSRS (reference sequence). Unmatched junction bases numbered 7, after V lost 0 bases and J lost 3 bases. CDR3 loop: CAFRVLGGYADKLIF. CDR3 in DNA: TGTGCCTTTAGGGTCCTAGGGGGATACGCCGATAAACTCATCTTT.

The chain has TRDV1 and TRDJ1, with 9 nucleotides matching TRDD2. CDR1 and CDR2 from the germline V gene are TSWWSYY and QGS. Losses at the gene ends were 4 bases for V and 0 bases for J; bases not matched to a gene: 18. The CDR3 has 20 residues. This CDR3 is CALGASLPTKVGAYTDKLIF. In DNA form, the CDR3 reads TGTGCTCTTGGGGCCAGCCTTCCTACGAAGGTGGGGGCGTACACCGATAAACTCATCTTT.

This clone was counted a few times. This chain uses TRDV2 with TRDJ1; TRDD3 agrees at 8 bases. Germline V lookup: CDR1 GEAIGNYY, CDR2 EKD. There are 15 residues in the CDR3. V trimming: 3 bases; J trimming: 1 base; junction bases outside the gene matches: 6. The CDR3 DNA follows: TGTGCCTGTGACCCGTACTGGGGGCCCACCGATAAACTCATCTTT. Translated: CACDPYWGPTDKLIF.

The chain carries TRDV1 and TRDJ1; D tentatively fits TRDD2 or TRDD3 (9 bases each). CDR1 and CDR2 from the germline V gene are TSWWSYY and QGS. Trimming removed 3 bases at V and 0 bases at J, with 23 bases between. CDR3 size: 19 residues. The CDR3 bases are TGTGCTCTTGGGGAGCCGCGGCCTTCCTACTGGGGGAACACCGATAAACTCATCTTT. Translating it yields CALGEPRPSYWGNTDKLIF.

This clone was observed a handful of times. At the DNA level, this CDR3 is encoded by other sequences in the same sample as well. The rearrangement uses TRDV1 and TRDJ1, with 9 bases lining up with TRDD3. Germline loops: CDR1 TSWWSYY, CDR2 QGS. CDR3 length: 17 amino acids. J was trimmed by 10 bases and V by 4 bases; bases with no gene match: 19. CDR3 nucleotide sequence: TGTGCTCTTGGGGTACTAAGGCCCTCCTACGGGGGATACTTACTCATCTTT. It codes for CALGVLRPSYGGYLLIF.